These 24 T cell receptor beta chains originate from one sample sequenced in a study of T-cell memory formation after mild COVID-19 (dated by TCRdb to about 2021). The library was prepared using 5' RACE. Sequencing used an Illumina NovaSeq 6000. TCRdb trimmed public reads at Q25 via fastp, called clones via MiXCR and kept in-frame beta chains. Each entry merges the rows of one CDR3 protein and shows their most common DNA and genes. Counted in this sample were about 130,000 distinct CDR3 sequences; 16% of them appeared once. More than 11% of the sample is held by the ten biggest clonotypes. Sequenced input: PBMCs or a T cell subset sorted from them (not recorded which). The receptors were sampled from an adult woman who had mild COVID-19 (a few samples of this study predate the infection). The sample titles of this study are shuffled in the database, so cell type and time point are left out; the donor was told from shared clones.

This clonotype was seen more than once but under ten times. The chain is built from TRBV12-3 or TRBV12-4 and TRBJ2-3, with 8 bases identical to TRBD2. V shed 3 bases and J 8 bases; nucleotides not matched to a gene: 16. The CDR3 is made up of 17 amino acids. DNA of the CDR3: TGTGCCAGCAGTTTGGGGGGGCTAGCGGGTCCCCCCGGTACGCAGTATTTT. This translates into CASSLGGLAGPPGTQYF.

In its sample, this clonotype was seen many times. V usage is TRBV15 and J usage is TRBJ2-7, with TRBD2 identical over 8 bases. CDR3 length: 13 residues. CDR1 and CDR2 (germline): LNHNV, YYDKDF (reference sequence). J was trimmed by 7 bases and V by 3 bases; bases with no gene match: 5. The CDR3 reads CATSRVPSGEQYF. CDR3 coding DNA: TGTGCCACCAGCAGGGTTCCTAGCGGGGAGCAGTACTTC. The variable domain in full, with the rest retrieved from reference TRBV15 and TRBJ2-7, is DAMVIQNPRYQVTQFGKPVTLSCSQTLNHNVMYWYQQKSSQAPKLLFHYYDKDFNNEADTPDNFQSRRPNTSFCFLDIRSPGLGDTAMYLCATSRVPSGEQYFGPGTRLTVT.

V and J are TRBV24-1 and TRBJ1-1; no clear D gene. The germline CDR1 and CDR2 sequences are KGHDR and SFDVKD. The CDR3 is 13 amino acids. V lost 7 bases and J 5 bases, leaving 13 bases between the germline ends. The CDR3 region has the DNA TGTGCCACCAGCATCGGGAGAGGAACTGAAGCTTTCTTT. Translation: CATSIGRGTEAFF.

This rearrangement joins TRBV25-1 to TRBJ1-1; D unresolved. The germline V gene encodes CDR1 MGHDK and CDR2 SYGVNS. The CDR3 loop spans 15 amino acids. Trimming cost V 1 base and J 6 bases, with 15 bases left between them. CDR3 nucleotide sequence: TGTGCCAGCAGTGAATCTAAGGTATTGGCTTCTGAAGCTTTCTTT. As protein: CASSESKVLASEAFF. Full variable domain (missing parts from reference TRBV25-1 and TRBJ1-1): EADIYQTPRYLVIGTGKKITLECSQTMGHDKMYWYQQDPGMELHLIHYSYGVNSTEKGDLSSESTVSRIRTEHFPLTLESARPSHTSQYLCASSESKVLASEAFFGQGTRLTVV.

The chain joins TRBV10-2 to TRBJ2-5, with a possible D match to TRBD1 (6 bases). The CDR3 contains 15 residues. In germline, CDR1 is WSHSY, CDR2 SAAADI. V shed 3 bases and J shed 5 bases, with 16 bases lying between them. In DNA, the CDR3 is TGCGCCAGCAGTGAAGATTCAGGGGTGATGGAGACCCAGTACTTC. Protein sequence: CASSEDSGVMETQYF.

This clonotype has just a few counts. The gene calls are TRBV7-8 and TRBJ2-1, with 9 bases identical to TRBD2. Trimming took 1 base from V and 6 from J; bases not matched to a gene: 7. This CDR3 is built from 16 residues. Germline CDR1 is SGHVS and CDR2 is FQNEAQ. DNA for the CDR3: TGTGCCAGCAGCTTAGGTCCAGCGGGGGGCCGCAATGAGCAGTTCTTC. Translation: CASSLGPAGGRNEQFF.

This clonotype was counted only a few times. This rearrangement joins TRBV7-9 to TRBJ2-7; tentatively, D is TRBD1 or TRBD2 (6 bases each). The CDR3 is made up of 16 amino acids. The germline V gene encodes CDR1 SEHNR and CDR2 FQNEAQ (reference sequence). Trimming stripped 3 bases from V and 0 bases from J, with 15 bases between. The CDR3 bases are TGTGCCAGCAGCTTTTTCGGGGGCCCCAGCTCCTACGAGCAGTACTTC. Protein product: CASSFFGGPSSYEQYF.

In this sample, this clonotype turned up a few times. The J gene is TRBJ2-3, the V gene TRBV9, with 8 bases fitting TRBD2. CDR3 length: 16 amino acids. J gave up 1 base and V 0 bases, and 4 bases lay outside the gene matches. The germline CDR1 and CDR2 sequences are SGDLS and YYNGEE. The CDR3 reads CASSVGAGEGTDTQYF. CDR3 nucleotides: TGTGCCAGCAGCGTAGGAGCGGGGGAGGGCACAGATACGCAGTATTTT. The variable domain in full, completed from reference TRBV9 and TRBJ2-3, reads DSGVTQTPKHLITATGQRVTLRCSPRSGDLSVYWYQQSLDQGLQFLIQYYNGEERAKGNILERFSAQQFPDLHSELNLSSLELGDSALYFCASSVGAGEGTDTQYFGPGTRLTVL.

In this sample, this clonotype turned up a few times. V usage is TRBV5-1 and J usage is TRBJ2-1; possible D gene TRBD1, 5 bases. The V gene lost 5 bases and the J gene lost 4 bases, with 10 bases spanning the gap. This CDR3 has 13 amino acids. From germline, CDR1 is SGHRS and CDR2 YFSETQ. DNA of the CDR3: TGCGCCAGCAGATTTGACAGATACAATGAGCAGTTCTTC. Encoded protein: CASRFDRYNEQFF.

This clonotype was observed a few times. V and J are TRBV18 and TRBJ2-1; D is unclear. In germline, CDR1 is KGHSH, CDR2 LQKENI. CDR3 length: 13 amino acids. Between the trimmed V and J ends, which lost 6 bases and 9 bases, there was a span of 15 bases. CDR3 loop: CASSPGSDGEQFF. The DNA for the CDR3 is TGTGCCAGCTCGCCCGGTTCGGACGGTGAGCAGTTCTTC.

The V gene is TRBV4-1, the J gene TRBJ1-4; D is uncertain. This CDR3 has 15 residues. Trimming took 0 bases from V and 7 from J, leaving 12 bases between them. The germline CDR1 and CDR2 sequences are MGHRA and YSYEKL. Here the CDR3 reads CASSQESRGFEKLFF. The CDR3 coding sequence is TGCGCCAGCAGCCAAGAGAGTAGAGGGTTTGAAAAACTGTTTTTT.

V is TRBV9 and J is TRBJ2-3; D could derive from TRBD1 or TRBD2 (5 bases each). Trimming pared 3 bases from V and 3 bases from J, leaving 11 bases between. Germline V lookup: CDR1 SGDLS, CDR2 YYNGEE. The CDR3 contains 14 residues. Here the CDR3 DNA reads TGTGCCAGCAGCGCTCGGGACGAAACAGATACGCAGTATTTT. Amino acids: CASSARDETDTQYF.

For the CDR3, the DNA is TGTGCCAGCGCCGGGACGCACTACGAGCAGTACTTC. Translation: CASAGTHYEQYF. The genes are TRBV12-3 or TRBV12-4 and TRBJ2-7; D could derive from TRBD1 or TRBD2 (5 bases each). V was shortened by 8 bases and J by 3 bases, with 11 bases between the two germline ends. The CDR3 runs to 12 residues.

This clonotype has at least ten counts. This CDR3 reads CASSLAGAAGQPQHF. The CDR3, as DNA: TGTGCCAGCAGCTTGGCCGGGGCAGCCGGACAGCCCCAGCATTTT. The gene calls are TRBV5-8 and TRBJ1-5; TRBD1 is a possible D gene (5 bases). This CDR3 comprises 15 residues. V was shortened by 0 bases and J by 7 bases, with 14 bases between the two germline ends. Germline V gene sequence: CDR1 SGHTS, CDR2 YDEGEE.

The chain uses TRBV15 and TRBJ2-2, with 12 nucleotides matching TRBD2. There are 15 residues in the CDR3. Germline CDR1 LNHNV, CDR2 YYDKDF (reference sequence). Germline trimming cut 5 bases from V and 6 bases from J; bases unmatched to any gene: 4. The CDR3 nucleotides are TGTGCCACCAGCGATCTAGCGGGGGGGCCCGGGGAGCTGTTTTTT. Protein: CATSDLAGGPGELFF.

In its sample, this clonotype was seen a few times. The chain combines TRBV2 with TRBJ2-5; tentatively, D is TRBD2 (5 bases). The CDR3 contains 14 residues. CDR1 is SNHLY, CDR2 FYNNEI, per germline. The V gene lost 2 bases and the J gene lost 1 base, with 8 bases spanning the gap. CDR3 coding DNA: TGTGCCAGCAGTGAATTGGCGGGCCAAGAGACCCAGTACTTC. This encodes CASSELAGQETQYF.

The chain combines TRBV7-9 with TRBJ2-2; the D gene could be TRBD1 or TRBD2 (6 bases each). CDR3 length equals 17 residues. Trimming removed 5 bases at V and 1 base at J, with 17 bases between. Germline assignment: CDR1 SEHNR and CDR2 FQNEAQ (reference sequence). CDR3 DNA sequence: TGTGCCAGCAGCGGGGGGCCGGGACACCTGAACACCGGGGAGCTGTTTTTT. Its translation is CASSGGPGHLNTGELFF.

The table lists this clonotype with a few counts. The CDR3 loop reads CASSLYSGNNEQFF. The CDR3 DNA follows: TGCGCCAGCAGCTTGTATAGCGGCAACAATGAGCAGTTCTTC. The V gene is TRBV5-1, the J gene TRBJ2-1; the D gene is possibly TRBD2 (6 bases). With 1 base removed from V and 5 bases from J, the gap between germline ends came to 10 bases. CDR1 SGHRS and CDR2 YFSETQ come from the germline V gene. This CDR3 has 14 residues.

Here the CDR3 reads CASSFGLAGGFTDTQYF. For the CDR3, the DNA is TGCGCCAGCAGCTTTGGGCTAGCGGGGGGATTCACAGATACGCAGTATTTT. The chain recombines TRBV5-1 with TRBJ2-3; 11 bases match TRBD2. The germline gives CDR1 SGHRS, CDR2 YFSETQ. The CDR3 sequence is 17 residues long. V lost 2 bases to trimming and J lost 2 bases; unmatched junction nucleotides: 7.

This clonotype was detected only a few times. The chain combines TRBV7-6 with TRBJ1-6; 8 positions match TRBD1. V dropped 1 base and J dropped 8; count of bases not matched to a gene: 1. The CDR3 runs to 14 residues. Germline-derived CDR1 and CDR2 are SGHVS and FNYEAQ. The CDR3 bases are TGTGCCAGCAGCTTAGTACAGGGGGATTCACCCCTCCACTTT. This sequence encodes CASSLVQGDSPLHF.

This clonotype was detected a few times. The chain uses TRBV24-1 and TRBJ2-2; D gene uncertain. Per the germline V gene, CDR1 is KGHDR and CDR2 is SFDVKD. The CDR3 length is 15 residues. Trimming left V 5 bases short and J 1 base short, with 10 bases between. CDR3 amino acids: CATSAATENTGELFF. The CDR3 DNA follows: TGTGCCACCAGTGCCGCAACAGAGAACACCGGGGAGCTGTTTTTT.

In this sample, this clonotype turned up many times. This rearrangement joins TRBV4-3 to TRBJ2-1; 10 bases match TRBD2. From germline, CDR1 is LGHNA and CDR2 YSLEER. V was clipped by 0 bases and J by 7 bases; unmatched bases: 18. The CDR3 extends over 20 amino acids. CDR3 residues: CASSQDPKREGPPLWNEQFF. The CDR3 region has the DNA TGCGCCAGCAGCCAAGATCCGAAGCGGGAGGGCCCCCCTTTGTGGAATGAGCAGTTCTTC.

This clonotype has just a few counts. CDR3 in amino acids: CATHRDYNQPQHF. CDR3 in DNA: TGTGCCACCCACCGGGACTACAATCAGCCCCAGCATTTT. The chain uses TRBV10-3 and TRBJ1-5, with a possible D match to TRBD1 (5 bases). Germline V gives CDR1 ENHRY, CDR2 SYGVKD. V was clipped by 10 bases and J by 3 bases, with 13 bases between them. The CDR3 extends over 13 amino acids.

This rearrangement joins TRBV18 to TRBJ2-7; D ambiguous. The germline V and J ends were trimmed by 6 bases and 2 bases, with 17 bases remaining between them. The CDR3 spans 15 residues. Germline V gene data show CDR1 as KGHSH and CDR2 as LQKENI. This chain's CDR3 is CASSRRTVITYEQYF. The CDR3 nucleotides are TGTGCCAGCTCGCGACGAACGGTTATAACCTACGAGCAGTACTTC.